The sequence of this T cell receptor (beta chain) was determined in a study of cytomegalovirus exposure and HLA in healthy donors. The PCR employed 60 Vbeta primers together with 13 Jbeta primers. Measured with immunoSEQ multiplex PCR; TCRdb has only the in-frame clones, and not every one. The table records about 130,000 clones, about four fifths of them present only once. The clonotype originates from a man aged 25 to 40 in good health. The sample comprised PBMCs.

CDR3 DNA: TGTGCCAGCAGCCGGAGCGGGAGGGTTTTATCCTACAATGAGCAGTTCTTC. Protein product: CASSRSGRVLSYNEQFF. V is TRBV4-2 and J is TRBJ2-1, with 10 nucleotides matching TRBD2. CDR1 is LGHNA and CDR2 is YNFKEQ in the germline V gene. Germline trimming cut 4 bases from V and 1 base from J; bases unmatched to any gene: 7. The CDR3 is 17 amino acids.